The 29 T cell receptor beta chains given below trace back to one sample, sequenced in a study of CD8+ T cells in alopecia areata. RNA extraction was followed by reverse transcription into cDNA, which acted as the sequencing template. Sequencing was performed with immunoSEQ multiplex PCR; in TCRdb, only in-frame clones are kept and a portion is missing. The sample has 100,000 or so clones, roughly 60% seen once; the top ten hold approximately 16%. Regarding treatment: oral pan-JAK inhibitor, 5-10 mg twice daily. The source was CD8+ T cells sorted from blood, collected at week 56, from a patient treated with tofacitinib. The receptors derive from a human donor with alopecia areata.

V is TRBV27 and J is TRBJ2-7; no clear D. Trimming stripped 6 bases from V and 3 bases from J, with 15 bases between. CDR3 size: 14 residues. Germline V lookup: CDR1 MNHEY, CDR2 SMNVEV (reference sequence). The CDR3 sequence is CASSLGLSFYEQYF. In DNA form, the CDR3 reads TGTGCCAGCAGCCTGGGGTTGTCTTTCTACGAGCAGTACTTC.

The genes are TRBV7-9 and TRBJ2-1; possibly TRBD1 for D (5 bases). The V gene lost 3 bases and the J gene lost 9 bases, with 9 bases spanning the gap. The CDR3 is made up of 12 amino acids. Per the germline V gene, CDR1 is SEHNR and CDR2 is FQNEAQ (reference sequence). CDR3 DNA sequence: TGTGCCAGCAGCTTTGGGGCCTTTGAGCAGTTCTTC. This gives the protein CASSFGAFEQFF.

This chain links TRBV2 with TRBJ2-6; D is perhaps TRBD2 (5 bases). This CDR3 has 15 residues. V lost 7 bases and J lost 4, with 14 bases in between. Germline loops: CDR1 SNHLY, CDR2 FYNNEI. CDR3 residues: CASIRGMAGANVLTF. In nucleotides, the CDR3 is TGTGCCAGCATTAGAGGGATGGCCGGGGCCAACGTCCTGACTTTC. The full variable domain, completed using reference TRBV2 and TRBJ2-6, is EPEVTQTPSHQVTQMGQEVILRCVPISNHLYFYWYRQILGQKVEFLVSFYNNEISEKSEIFDDQFSVERPDGSNFTLKIRSTKLEDSAMYFCASIRGMAGANVLTFGAGSRLTVL.

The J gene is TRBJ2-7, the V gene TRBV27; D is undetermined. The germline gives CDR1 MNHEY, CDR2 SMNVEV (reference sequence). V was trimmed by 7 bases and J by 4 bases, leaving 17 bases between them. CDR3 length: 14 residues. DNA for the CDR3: TGTGCCAGCAAAATAGGACCTTCGGCTTACGAGCAGTACTTC. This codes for CASKIGPSAYEQYF.

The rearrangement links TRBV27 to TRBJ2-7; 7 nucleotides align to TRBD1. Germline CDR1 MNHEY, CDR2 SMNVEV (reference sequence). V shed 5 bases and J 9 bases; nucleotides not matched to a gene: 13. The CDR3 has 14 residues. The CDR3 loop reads CASSSLTGDARQYF. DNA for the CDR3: TGTGCCAGCAGTAGCTTAACAGGGGACGCTCGGCAGTACTTC.

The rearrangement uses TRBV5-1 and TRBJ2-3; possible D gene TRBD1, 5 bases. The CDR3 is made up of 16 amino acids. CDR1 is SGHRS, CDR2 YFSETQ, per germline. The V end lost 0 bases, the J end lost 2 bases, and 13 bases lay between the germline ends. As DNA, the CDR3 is TGCGCCAGCAGCTTGGAGACAGAGATAAACACAGATACGCAGTATTTT. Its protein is CASSLETEINTDTQYF.

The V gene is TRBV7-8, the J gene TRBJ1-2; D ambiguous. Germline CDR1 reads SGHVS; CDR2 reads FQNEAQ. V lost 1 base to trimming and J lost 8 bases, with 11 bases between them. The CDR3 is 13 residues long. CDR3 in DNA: TGTGCCAGCAGCTTAGGCCAAACCGTCGGCTACACCTTC. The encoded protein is CASSLGQTVGYTF.

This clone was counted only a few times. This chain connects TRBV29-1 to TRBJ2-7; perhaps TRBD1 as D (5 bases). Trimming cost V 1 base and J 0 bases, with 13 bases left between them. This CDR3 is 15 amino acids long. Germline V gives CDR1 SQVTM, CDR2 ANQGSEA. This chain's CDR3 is CSVEVSSGISYEQYF. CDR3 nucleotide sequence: TGCAGCGTTGAAGTCAGTTCAGGGATCTCCTACGAGCAGTACTTC.

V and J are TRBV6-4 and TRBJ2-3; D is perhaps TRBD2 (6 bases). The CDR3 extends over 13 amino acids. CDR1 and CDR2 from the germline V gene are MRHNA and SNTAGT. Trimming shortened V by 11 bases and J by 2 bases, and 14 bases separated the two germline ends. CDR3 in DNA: TGTGCCTCGGCGGCGGGATACACAGATACGCAGTATTTT. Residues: CASAAGYTDTQYF.

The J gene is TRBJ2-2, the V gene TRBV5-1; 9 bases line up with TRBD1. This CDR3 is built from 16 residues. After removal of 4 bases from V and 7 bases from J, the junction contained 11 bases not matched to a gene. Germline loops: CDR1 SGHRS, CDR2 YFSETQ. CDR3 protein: CASSPPGQGLSGELFF. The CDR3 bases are TGCGCCAGCAGCCCCCCGGGACAGGGACTGAGCGGGGAGCTGTTTTTT.

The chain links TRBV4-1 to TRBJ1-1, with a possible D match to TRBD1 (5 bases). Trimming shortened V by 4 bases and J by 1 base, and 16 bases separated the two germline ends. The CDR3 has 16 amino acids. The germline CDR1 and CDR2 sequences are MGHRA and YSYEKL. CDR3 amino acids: CASSLKGVWGNTEAFF. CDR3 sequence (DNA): TGCGCCAGCAGCCTAAAAGGGGTGTGGGGGAACACTGAAGCTTTCTTT.

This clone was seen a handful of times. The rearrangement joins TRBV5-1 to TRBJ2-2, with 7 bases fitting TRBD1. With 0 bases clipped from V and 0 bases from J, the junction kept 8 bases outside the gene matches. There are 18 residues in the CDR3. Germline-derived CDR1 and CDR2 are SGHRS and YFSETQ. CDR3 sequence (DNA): TGCGCCAGCAGCTTGGCCCAGGGGACAGCAACGAACACCGGGGAGCTGTTTTTT. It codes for CASSLAQGTATNTGELFF.

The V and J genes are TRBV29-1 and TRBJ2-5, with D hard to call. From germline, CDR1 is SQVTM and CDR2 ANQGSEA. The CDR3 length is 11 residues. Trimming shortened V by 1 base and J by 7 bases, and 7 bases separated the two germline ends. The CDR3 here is CSVEGLLTQYF. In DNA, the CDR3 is TGCAGCGTTGAAGGGCTGCTGACCCAGTACTTC.

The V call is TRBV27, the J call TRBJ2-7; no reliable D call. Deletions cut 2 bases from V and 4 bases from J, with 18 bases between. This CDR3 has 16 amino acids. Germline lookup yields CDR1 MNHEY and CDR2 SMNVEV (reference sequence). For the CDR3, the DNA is TGTGCCAGCAGTTTAGGGCCTTCAGGATTGGGGTACGAGCAGTACTTC. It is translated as CASSLGPSGLGYEQYF.

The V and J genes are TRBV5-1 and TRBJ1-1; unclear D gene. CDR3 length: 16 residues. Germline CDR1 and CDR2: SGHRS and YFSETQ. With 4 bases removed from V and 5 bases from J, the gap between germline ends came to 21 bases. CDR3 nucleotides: TGCGCCAGCAGCCTCCTCCCCGGGTCGGGTTATACTGAAGCTTTCTTT. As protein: CASSLLPGSGYTEAFF. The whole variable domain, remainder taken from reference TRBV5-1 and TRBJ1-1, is KAGVTQTPRYLIKTRGQQVTLSCSPISGHRSVSWYQQTPGQGLQFLFEYFSETQRNKGNFPGRFSGRQFSNSRSEMNVSTLELGDSALYLCASSLLPGSGYTEAFFGQGTRLTVV.

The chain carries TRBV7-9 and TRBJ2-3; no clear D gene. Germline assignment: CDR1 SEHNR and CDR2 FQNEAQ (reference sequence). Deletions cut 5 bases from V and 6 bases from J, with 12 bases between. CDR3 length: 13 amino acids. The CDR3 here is CASSPPLRDTQYF. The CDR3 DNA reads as TGTGCCAGCAGCCCCCCCCTGCGGGATACGCAGTATTTT.

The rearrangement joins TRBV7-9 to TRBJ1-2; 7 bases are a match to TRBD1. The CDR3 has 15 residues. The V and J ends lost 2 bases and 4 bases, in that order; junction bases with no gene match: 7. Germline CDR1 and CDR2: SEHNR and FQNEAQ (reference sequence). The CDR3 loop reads CASSLKEGAVYGYTF. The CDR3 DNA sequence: TGTGCCAGCAGCTTAAAGGAGGGGGCGGTCTATGGCTACACCTTC.

The CDR3 loop reads CASSVGGGARETQYF. In DNA, the CDR3 is TGTGCCAGCAGCGTAGGCGGGGGGGCAAGGGAGACCCAGTACTTC. The V call is TRBV9, the J call TRBJ2-5; 9 nucleotides line up with TRBD2. After removal of 0 bases from V and 5 bases from J, the junction contained 5 bases not matched to a gene. CDR3 length: 15 residues. Looked up from germline, CDR1 is SGDLS and CDR2 is YYNGEE.

CDR3 loop: CASSAGPGANVLTF. Here the CDR3 DNA reads TGTGCCAGCAGTGCAGGGCCTGGGGCCAACGTCCTGACTTTC. The rearrangement joins TRBV6-5 to TRBJ2-6, with D possibly being TRBD1 (5 bases). Trimming left V 5 bases short and J 2 bases short, with 7 bases between. Germline V gives CDR1 MNHEY, CDR2 SVGAGI. The CDR3 has 14 residues.

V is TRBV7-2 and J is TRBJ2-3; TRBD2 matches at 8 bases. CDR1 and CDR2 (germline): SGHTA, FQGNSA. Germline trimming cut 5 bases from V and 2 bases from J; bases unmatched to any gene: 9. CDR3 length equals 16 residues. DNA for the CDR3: TGTGCCAGCAGCCGGCCGATAGCGGGGTTCACAGATACGCAGTATTTT. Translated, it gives CASSRPIAGFTDTQYF.

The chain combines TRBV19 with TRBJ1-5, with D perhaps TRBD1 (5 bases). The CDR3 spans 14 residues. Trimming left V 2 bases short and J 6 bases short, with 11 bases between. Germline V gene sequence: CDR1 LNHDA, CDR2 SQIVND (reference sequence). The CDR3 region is CASSIRQPTQPQHF. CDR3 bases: TGTGCCAGTAGTATAAGACAGCCGACTCAGCCCCAGCATTTT.

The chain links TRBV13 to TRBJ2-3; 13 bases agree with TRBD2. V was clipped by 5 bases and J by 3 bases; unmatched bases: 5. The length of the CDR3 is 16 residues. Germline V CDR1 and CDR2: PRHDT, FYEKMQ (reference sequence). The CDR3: CASSPRLAGGTDTQYF. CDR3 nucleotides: TGTGCCAGCAGCCCCAGACTAGCGGGGGGAACAGATACGCAGTATTTT.

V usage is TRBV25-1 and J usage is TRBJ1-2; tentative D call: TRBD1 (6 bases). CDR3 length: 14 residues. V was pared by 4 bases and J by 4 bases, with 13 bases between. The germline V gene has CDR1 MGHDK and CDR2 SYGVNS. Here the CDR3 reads CASSAGDAPYGYTF. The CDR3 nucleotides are TGTGCCAGCAGTGCAGGGGACGCTCCCTATGGCTACACCTTC.

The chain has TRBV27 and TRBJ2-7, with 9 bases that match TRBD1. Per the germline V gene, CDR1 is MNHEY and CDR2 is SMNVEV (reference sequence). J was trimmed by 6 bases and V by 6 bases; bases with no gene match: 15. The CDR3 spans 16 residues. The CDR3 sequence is CASSQQPGQGWGEQYF. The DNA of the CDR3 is TGTGCCAGCAGCCAACAACCGGGACAGGGTTGGGGCGAGCAGTACTTC.

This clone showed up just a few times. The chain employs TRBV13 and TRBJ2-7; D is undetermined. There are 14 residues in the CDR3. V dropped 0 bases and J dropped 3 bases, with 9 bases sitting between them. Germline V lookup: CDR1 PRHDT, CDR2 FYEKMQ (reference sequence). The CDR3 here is CASSLGGRDYEQYF. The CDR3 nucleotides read TGTGCCAGCAGCTTAGGAGGAAGGGACTACGAGCAGTACTTC.

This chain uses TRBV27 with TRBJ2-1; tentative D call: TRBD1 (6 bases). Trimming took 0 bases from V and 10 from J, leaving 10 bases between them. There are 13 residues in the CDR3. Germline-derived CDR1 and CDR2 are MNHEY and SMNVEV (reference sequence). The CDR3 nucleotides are TGTGCCAGCAGTTTATCGTCCGGGACAGAGCAGTTCTTC. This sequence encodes CASSLSSGTEQFF.

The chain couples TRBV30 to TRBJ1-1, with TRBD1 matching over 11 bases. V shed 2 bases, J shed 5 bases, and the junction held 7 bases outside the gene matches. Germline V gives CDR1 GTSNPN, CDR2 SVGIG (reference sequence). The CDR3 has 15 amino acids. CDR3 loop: CAWSTWDRGWTEAFF. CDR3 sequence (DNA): TGTGCCTGGAGTACCTGGGACAGGGGGTGGACTGAAGCTTTCTTT.

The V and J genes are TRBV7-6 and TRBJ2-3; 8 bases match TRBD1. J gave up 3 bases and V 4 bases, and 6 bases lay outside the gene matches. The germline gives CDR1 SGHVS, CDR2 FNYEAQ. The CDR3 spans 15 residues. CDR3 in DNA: TGTGCCAGCAGCTCCACAGGGGGGCCTACAGATACGCAGTATTTT. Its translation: CASSSTGGPTDTQYF.

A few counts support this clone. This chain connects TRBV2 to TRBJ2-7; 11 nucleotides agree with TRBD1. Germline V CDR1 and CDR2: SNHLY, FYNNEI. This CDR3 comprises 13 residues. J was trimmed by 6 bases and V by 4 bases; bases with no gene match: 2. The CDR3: CASSAGTGGEQYF. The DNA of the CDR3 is TGTGCCAGCAGTGCAGGGACAGGGGGCGAGCAGTACTTC.